The rows below give T cell receptor beta chains drawn from one sample of a study of CD4 T cells in relation to SARS-CoV-2 and coronaviruses. Antigens of these TCRs are unknown. Repertoires were generated with immunoSEQ multiplex PCR, while TCRdb's copy carries only in-frame clones and drops some. The table has about 28,000 clones, 60% to 85% seen once. Sequenced: CD4+ T cells from PBMCs, cultured in vitro. The source is a human donor in good health. Both conserved end residues are part of each CDR3. D genes are given only for firm matches. Size is stated for part of the rows, as once, few or many counts, or as a class when the clone is expanded.

v_gene	abundance	d_gene	j_gene	CDR3aa
TRBV7-9	few	TRBD1	TRBJ1-4	CASSSRDRRGRGTNEKLFF
TRBV7-3	NA	NA	TRBJ1-1	CASSPGPSNTEAFF
TRBV5-1	NA	NA	TRBJ2-1	CASSFDPDPYNEQFF
TRBV6-2/TRBV6-3	NA	NA	TRBJ2-3	CASSNLAPSTDTQYF
TRBV7-2	NA	TRBD2	TRBJ2-2	CASSLRREAGELFF
TRBV7-6	NA	NA	TRBJ2-7	CASSPKPDRTYEQYF
TRBV7-2	NA	NA	TRBJ2-7	CASKPWGGKYEQYF
TRBV4-1	NA	NA	TRBJ1-5	CASSQVGWGGGNQPQHF
TRBV6-2/TRBV6-3	few	TRBD1	TRBJ1-1	CASSPRGRGAFF
TRBV5-5	NA	NA	TRBJ2-3	CASSLGRITSTDTQYF
TRBV19	NA	NA	TRBJ1-1	CASSITANTEAFF
TRBV19	NA	TRBD2	TRBJ2-3	CASSPGGGRVDTQYF
TRBV29-1	NA	NA	TRBJ2-2	CSVALGHPTNTGELFF
TRBV6-1	NA	NA	TRBJ1-3	CASSEDRLDTIYF
TRBV6-4	NA	TRBD1	TRBJ1-1	CASSASRGAGWAFF
TRBV7-2	NA	TRBD2	TRBJ2-7	CASSGPRGGQGEQYF
TRBV19	few	TRBD1	TRBJ2-2	CASSTLPGQGRYTGELFF
TRBV7-8	few	NA	TRBJ1-5	CASSLGASAPSYSNQPQHF
TRBV7-8	once	NA	TRBJ1-5	CASSLAVPDHQPQHF
TRBV19	NA	NA	TRBJ1-5	CASSIEGAGNNQPQHF
TRBV5-8	NA	TRBD1	TRBJ1-3	CASSFLRGRLGNTIYF
TRBV29-1	NA	NA	TRBJ1-1	CSVGEGVMNTEAFF
TRBV19	once	NA	TRBJ2-7	CASSMVAHSSYEQYF
TRBV7-2	NA	NA	TRBJ2-3	CASSLVQSPTDTQYF
TRBV29-1	NA	NA	TRBJ1-1	CSVKARDGNTEAFF
TRBV11-2	NA	NA	TRBJ2-3	CASSSRGASTDTQYF
TRBV5-1	NA	NA	TRBJ1-5	CASSLTGDSNQPQHF
TRBV5-3	NA	NA	TRBJ2-2	CARSRGRPGRRQRIGELFF
TRBV2	NA	NA	TRBJ1-6	CASKQGPNSPLHF
TRBV21-1	NA	NA	TRBJ2-4	CASSNRTTGVAKNIQYF
TRBV7-7	NA	TRBD1	TRBJ1-6	CASSSDRGTPLHF
TRBV6-5	few	NA	TRBJ1-2	CASCQANNYGYTF
TRBV27	few	NA	TRBJ2-2	CASSARGTELFF
TRBV6-2/TRBV6-3	NA	NA	TRBJ1-1	CASSFIPGGRGTEAFF
TRBV6-2/TRBV6-3	NA	NA	TRBJ2-5	CASSPGGRGQETQYF
TRBV9	NA	NA	TRBJ2-7	CASSVGATSYEQYF
TRBV14	once	NA	TRBJ1-4	CASSQDRLVEKLFF
TRBV19	NA	TRBD1	TRBJ1-5	CASFPGQGLNQPQHF
TRBV18	NA	TRBD1	TRBJ2-7	CASSPGTVFYEQYF
TRBV9	NA	NA	TRBJ1-2	CASSVGGGSYGYTF
TRBV30	NA	TRBD1	TRBJ1-1	CAWSPTGGRVDTEAFF
TRBV6-2/TRBV6-3	once	TRBD2	TRBJ2-1	CASSYLGGDYNEQFF
TRBV10-3	once	NA	TRBJ2-3	CAISSGGTDTQYF
TRBV28	NA	TRBD2	TRBJ2-3	CASTPRGAGTRTDTQYF
TRBV3-1/TRBV3-2	NA	NA	TRBJ1-1	CASSHGLFDRTEAFF
TRBV29-1	NA	TRBD2	TRBJ2-1	CSVPGLAGATEQFF
TRBV10-3	NA	TRBD1	TRBJ1-4	CATQQGEGEKLFF
TRBV4-2	NA	NA	TRBJ2-3	CASSQDVADTQYF
TRBV7-8	NA	TRBD2	TRBJ2-1	CASSLGLAEDNEQFF
TRBV4-1	NA	NA	TRBJ1-3	CASSQDVRNTIYF
TRBV18	once	NA	TRBJ2-7	CASSSLDYEQYF
TRBV7-7	NA	TRBD2	TRBJ2-2	CASSLGLDGGELFF
TRBV11-3	few	TRBD1	TRBJ2-2	CASSLEATGSTRELFF
TRBV7-6	NA	NA	TRBJ1-5	CASSLAEGGNQPQHF